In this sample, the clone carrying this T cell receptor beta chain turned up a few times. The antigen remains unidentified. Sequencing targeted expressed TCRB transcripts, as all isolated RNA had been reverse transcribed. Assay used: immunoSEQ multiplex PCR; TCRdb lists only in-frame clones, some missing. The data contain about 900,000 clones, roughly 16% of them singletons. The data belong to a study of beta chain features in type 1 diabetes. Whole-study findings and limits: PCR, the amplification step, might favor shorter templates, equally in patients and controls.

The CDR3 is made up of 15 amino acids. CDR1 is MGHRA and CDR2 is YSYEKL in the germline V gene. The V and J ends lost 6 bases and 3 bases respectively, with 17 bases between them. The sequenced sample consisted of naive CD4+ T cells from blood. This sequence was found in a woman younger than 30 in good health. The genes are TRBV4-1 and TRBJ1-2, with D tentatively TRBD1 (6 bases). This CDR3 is CASRTPGARDYGYTF. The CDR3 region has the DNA TGCGCCAGCAGAACTCCAGGGGCGAGGGACTATGGCTACACCTTC.